The sequence of this T cell receptor beta chain was determined in a study of CD8 T cells in ankylosing spondylitis. Findings of the study overall: Relatively rare in peripheral blood, disease-linked clones were also CD8+. Matched ankylosing spondylitis synovial fluid reportedly showed significant enrichment of disease-linked clones. In ankylosing spondylitis blood, a motif of fewer than 10 highly homologous TCR beta variants appeared characteristic.

This clonotype was observed a handful of times. The antigen remains unidentified. Using quantitative 5'-RACE with molecular barcodes, the authors made TCR beta libraries. Via MiXCR, TCRdb re-called the 5' RACE reads, giving one row per CDR3 protein. The sample carries roughly 7,300 distinct CDR3 sequences, more than 8% recorded once. This receptor was obtained from a male donor with ankylosing spondylitis or in good health (not recorded which). The sample consisted of blood, either unsorted or a sorted T cell fraction (not recorded which).

The CDR3 loop is CASSARTSGGKTRSYNEQFF. The CDR3 DNA reads TGTGCCAGCAGCGCCCGGACTAGCGGGGGGAAGACTCGTTCCTACAATGAGCAGTTCTTC. The chain joins TRBV9 to TRBJ2-1, with 14 positions matching TRBD2. Trimming cost V 3 bases and J 1 base; bases outside gene matches: 12. This CDR3 has 20 amino acids. Germline CDR1 reads SGDLS; CDR2 reads YYNGEE.